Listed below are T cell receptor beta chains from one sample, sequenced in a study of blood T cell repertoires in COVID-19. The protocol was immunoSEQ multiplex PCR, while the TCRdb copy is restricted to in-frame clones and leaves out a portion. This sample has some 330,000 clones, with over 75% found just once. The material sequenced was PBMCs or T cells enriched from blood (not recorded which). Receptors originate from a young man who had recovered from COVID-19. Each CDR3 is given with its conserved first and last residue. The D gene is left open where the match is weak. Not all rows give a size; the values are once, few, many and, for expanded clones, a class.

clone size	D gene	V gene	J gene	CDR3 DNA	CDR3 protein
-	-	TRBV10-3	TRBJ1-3	TGTGCCATCAGTCGAGATCCCGAGGGAAACACCATATATTTT	CAISRDPEGNTIYF
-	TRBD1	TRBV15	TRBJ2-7	TGTGCCACCAGCAGAGAATTTGAGGACAGGCAGTCCTACGAGCAGTACTTC	CATSREFEDRQSYEQYF
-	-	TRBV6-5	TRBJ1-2	TGTGCCAGCAGTTACTCCAGGGGTGGCTATGGCTACACCTTC	CASSYSRGGYGYTF
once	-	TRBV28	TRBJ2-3	TGTGCCAGCAGTTTCTCCCGTGGGACTCCCCTAAAGGATACGCAGTATTTT	CASSFSRGTPLKDTQYF
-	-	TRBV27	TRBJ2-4	TGTGCCAGCAGCGAAGGCGGCAAAAACATTCAGTACTTC	CASSEGGKNIQYF
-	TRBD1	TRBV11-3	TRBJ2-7	TGTGCCAGCAGCCCGGACAGGGGTAAATTCGACGAGCAGTACTTC	CASSPDRGKFDEQYF
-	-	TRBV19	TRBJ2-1	TGTGCCAGTAGAACCCGGGACGGAGGGTTAAATGAGCAGTTCTTC	CASRTRDGGLNEQFF
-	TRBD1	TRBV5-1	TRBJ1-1	TGCGCCAGCAGCTCACGCACAGGGGACACTGAAGCTTTCTTT	CASSSRTGDTEAFF
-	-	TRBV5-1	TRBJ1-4	TGCGCCAGCAGCGCGACAGGAGCAACTAATGAAAAACTGTTTTTT	CASSATGATNEKLFF
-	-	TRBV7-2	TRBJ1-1	TGTGCCAGCAAACTTCCTTTGAACACTGAAGCTTTCTTT	CASKLPLNTEAFF
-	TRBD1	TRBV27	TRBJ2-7	TGTGCCAGCTCTGGACAGGGGGCAGGGGAGCAGTACTTC	CASSGQGAGEQYF